This is a list of T cell receptor beta chains from one sample in a study of CD8 T cells in ankylosing spondylitis. TCRdb fed the 5' RACE reads into MiXCR, producing one record per CDR3 protein. In the table there are 470,000 or so distinct CDR3 sequences, roughly 26% of which are singletons. The sequenced sample was blood, either unsorted or a sorted T cell fraction (not recorded which). Every receptor here comes from a male donor with ankylosing spondylitis. The CDR3 runs from the conserved cysteine through the conserved F or W. A D gene is named only where the DNA matches it firmly.

D gene: -; V gene: TRBV4-2; J gene: TRBJ2-5; CDR3 protein: CASSRTEKETQYF
D gene: -; V gene: TRBV24-1; J gene: TRBJ2-1; CDR3 protein: CATSVKDTSVNEQFF
D gene: -; V gene: TRBV4-2; J gene: TRBJ1-6; CDR3 protein: CASRPPGHNSPLHF
D gene: -; V gene: TRBV12-3/TRBV12-4; J gene: TRBJ2-7; CDR3 protein: CASRPRESSYEQYF
D gene: TRBD2; V gene: TRBV10-3; J gene: TRBJ2-6; CDR3 protein: CAIRRSGNPSGANVLTF
D gene: -; V gene: TRBV5-1; J gene: TRBJ2-7; CDR3 protein: CASSLGREVGEQYF
D gene: -; V gene: TRBV29-1; J gene: TRBJ2-3; CDR3 protein: CSRRDGTDTQYF
D gene: -; V gene: TRBV12-3/TRBV12-4; J gene: TRBJ2-7; CDR3 protein: CASCFFGGPRSWAYEQYF
D gene: -; V gene: TRBV5-1; J gene: TRBJ1-4; CDR3 protein: CASRVWTTNEKLFF
D gene: TRBD1; V gene: TRBV3-1; J gene: TRBJ2-5; CDR3 protein: CASSHGTGVQETQYF
D gene: TRBD2; V gene: TRBV20-1; J gene: TRBJ2-7; CDR3 protein: CSARDPGGPGEQYF